One T cell receptor beta chain is described in this entry. This record comes from a study of blood T cell repertoires in COVID-19. The CDR3 is 18 amino acids. V trimming: 3 bases; J trimming: 9 bases; junction bases outside the gene matches: 21. Germline V gene data show CDR1 as LNHDA and CDR2 as SQIVND (reference sequence). The repertoire was sequenced with immunoSEQ multiplex PCR; TCRdb's copy has only in-frame clones and lacks some. The sample carries 150,000 or so clones, around nine tenths recorded once. Source material: peripheral blood. The TCR comes from a human donor in a cohort sampled during active COVID-19. The genes are TRBV19 and TRBJ2-3; 7 bases are shared with TRBD1. The CDR3 loop reads CASSIKIGGRYMGRTQYF. CDR3 coding DNA: TGTGCCAGTAGTATCAAAATAGGGGGCAGGTATATGGGGAGAACGCAGTATTTT.